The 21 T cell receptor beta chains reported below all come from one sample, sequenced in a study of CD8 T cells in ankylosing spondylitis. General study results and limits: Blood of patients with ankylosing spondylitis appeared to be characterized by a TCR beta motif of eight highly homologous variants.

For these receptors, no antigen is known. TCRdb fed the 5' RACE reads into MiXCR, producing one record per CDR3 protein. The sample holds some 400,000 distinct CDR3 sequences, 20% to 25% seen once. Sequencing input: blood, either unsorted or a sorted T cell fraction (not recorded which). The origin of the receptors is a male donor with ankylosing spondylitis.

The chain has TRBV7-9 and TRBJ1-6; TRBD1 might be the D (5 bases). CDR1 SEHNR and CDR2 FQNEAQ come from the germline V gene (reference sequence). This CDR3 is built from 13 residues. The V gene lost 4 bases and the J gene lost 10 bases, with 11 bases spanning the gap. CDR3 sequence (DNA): TGTGCCAGCAGCTCCGGACGGGGGTCACCCCTCCACTTT. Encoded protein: CASSSGRGSPLHF.

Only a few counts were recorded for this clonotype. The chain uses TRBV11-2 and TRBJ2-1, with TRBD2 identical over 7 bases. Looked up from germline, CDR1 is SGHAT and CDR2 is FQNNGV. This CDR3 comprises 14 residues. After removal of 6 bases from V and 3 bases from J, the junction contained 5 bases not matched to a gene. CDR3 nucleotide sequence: TGTGCCAGCAGTGGTGCGGGAGTCTACAATGAGCAGTTCTTC. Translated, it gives CASSGAGVYNEQFF.

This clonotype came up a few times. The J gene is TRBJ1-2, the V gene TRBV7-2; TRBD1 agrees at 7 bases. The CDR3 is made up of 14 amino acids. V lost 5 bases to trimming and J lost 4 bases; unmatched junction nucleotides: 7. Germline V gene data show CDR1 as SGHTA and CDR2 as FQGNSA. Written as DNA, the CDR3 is TGTGCCAGCAGCGGGGCCCAGGGGGTCTATGGCTACACCTTC. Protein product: CASSGAQGVYGYTF.

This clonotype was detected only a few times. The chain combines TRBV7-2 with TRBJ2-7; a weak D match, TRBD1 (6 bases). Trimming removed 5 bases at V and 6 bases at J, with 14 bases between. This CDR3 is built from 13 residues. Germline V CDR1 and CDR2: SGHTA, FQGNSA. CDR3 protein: CASSRRGTFEQYF. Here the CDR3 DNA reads TGTGCCAGCAGCAGGAGAGGGACATTCGAGCAGTACTTC. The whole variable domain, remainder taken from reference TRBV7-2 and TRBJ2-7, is GAGVSQSPSNKVTEKGKDVELRCDPISGHTALYWYRQSLGQGLEFLIYFQGNSAPDKSGLPSDRFSAERTGGSVSTLTIQRTQQEDSAVYLCASSRRGTFEQYFGPGTRLTVT.

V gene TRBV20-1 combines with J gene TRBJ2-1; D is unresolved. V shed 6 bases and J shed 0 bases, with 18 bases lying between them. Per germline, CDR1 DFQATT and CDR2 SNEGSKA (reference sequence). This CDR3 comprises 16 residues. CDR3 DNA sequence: TGCAGTGCCGGCCCCCCTCGTAGGACCTCCTACAATGAGCAGTTCTTC. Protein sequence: CSAGPPRRTSYNEQFF.

The CDR3 bases are TGTGCCAGCAGTAAAGGACAGGATAATAATTCACCCCTCCACTTT. Protein sequence: CASSKGQDNNSPLHF. The chain couples TRBV6-1 to TRBJ1-6; 7 nucleotides line up with TRBD1. CDR1 MNHNS and CDR2 SASEGT come from the germline V gene. V was clipped by 5 bases and J by 5 bases; unmatched bases: 6. The CDR3 is 15 residues long.

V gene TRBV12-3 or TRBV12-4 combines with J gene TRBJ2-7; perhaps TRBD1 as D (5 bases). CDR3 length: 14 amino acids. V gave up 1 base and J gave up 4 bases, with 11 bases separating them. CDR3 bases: TGTGCCAGCAGTTTAGATTCGACAGTGTACGAGCAGTACTTC. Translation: CASSLDSTVYEQYF.

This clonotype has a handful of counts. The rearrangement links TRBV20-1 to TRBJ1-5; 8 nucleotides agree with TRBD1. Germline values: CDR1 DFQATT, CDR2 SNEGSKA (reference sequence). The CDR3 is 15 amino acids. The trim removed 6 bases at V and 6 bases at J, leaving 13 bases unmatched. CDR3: CSAERTGTTPQPQHF. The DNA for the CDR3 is TGCAGTGCCGAACGGACAGGGACCACGCCTCAGCCCCAGCATTTT.

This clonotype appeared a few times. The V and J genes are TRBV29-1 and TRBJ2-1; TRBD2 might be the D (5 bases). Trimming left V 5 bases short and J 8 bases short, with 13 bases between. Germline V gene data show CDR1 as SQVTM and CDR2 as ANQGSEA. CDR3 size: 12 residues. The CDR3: CSVIPRVDEQFF. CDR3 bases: TGCAGCGTTATACCGAGGGTTGATGAGCAGTTCTTC.

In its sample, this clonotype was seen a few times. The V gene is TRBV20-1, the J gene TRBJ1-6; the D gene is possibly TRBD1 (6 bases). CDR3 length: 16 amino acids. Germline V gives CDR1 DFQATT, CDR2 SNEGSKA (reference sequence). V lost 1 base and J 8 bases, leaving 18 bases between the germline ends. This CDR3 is CSARGGHLAGDSPLHF. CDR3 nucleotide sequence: TGCAGTGCTAGAGGGGGGCACCTGGCGGGGGATTCACCCCTCCACTTT.

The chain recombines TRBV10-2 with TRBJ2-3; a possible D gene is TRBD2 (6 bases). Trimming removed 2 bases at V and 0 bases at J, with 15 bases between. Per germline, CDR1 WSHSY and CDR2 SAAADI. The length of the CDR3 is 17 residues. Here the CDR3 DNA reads TGCGCCAGCAGTGAGAACCTGGGGGGTCCTAGCACAGATACGCAGTATTTT. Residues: CASSENLGGPSTDTQYF.

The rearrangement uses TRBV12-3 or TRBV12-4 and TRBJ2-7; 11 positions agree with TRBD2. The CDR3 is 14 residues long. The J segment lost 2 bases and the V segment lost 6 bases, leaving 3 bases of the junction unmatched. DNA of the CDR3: TGTGCCAGCAGCGTAGCGGGAGGGACCTACGAGCAGTACTTC. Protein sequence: CASSVAGGTYEQYF.

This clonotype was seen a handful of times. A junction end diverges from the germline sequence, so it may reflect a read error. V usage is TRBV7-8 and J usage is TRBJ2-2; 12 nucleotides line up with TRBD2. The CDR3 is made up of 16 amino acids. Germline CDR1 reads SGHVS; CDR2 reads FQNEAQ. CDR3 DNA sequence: TGTGCCAGCAGCTCATGGACTAGCGGGAACACCGGGGAACTGTTTTTT. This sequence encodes CASSSWTSGNTGELFF.

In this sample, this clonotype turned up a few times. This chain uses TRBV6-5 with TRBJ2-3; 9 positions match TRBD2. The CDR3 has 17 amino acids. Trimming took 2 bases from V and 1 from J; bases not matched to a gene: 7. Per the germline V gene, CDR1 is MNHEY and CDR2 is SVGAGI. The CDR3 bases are TGTGCCAGCAGTTACGGGCTAGCGGGGCGGGGCACAGATACGCAGTATTTT. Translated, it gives CASSYGLAGRGTDTQYF.

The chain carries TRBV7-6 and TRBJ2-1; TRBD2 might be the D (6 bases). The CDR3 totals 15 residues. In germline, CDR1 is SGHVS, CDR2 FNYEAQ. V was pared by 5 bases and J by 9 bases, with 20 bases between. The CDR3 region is CASSPSGVGVGEQFF. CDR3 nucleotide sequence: TGTGCCAGCAGCCCGTCGGGAGTAGGGGTGGGTGAGCAGTTCTTC.

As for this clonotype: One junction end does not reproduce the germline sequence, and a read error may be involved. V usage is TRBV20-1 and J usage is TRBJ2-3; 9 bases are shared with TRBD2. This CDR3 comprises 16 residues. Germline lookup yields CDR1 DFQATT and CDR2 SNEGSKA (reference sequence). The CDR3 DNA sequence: TGCGGTGCTACCGATCAGCTAGCGGGGTACACAGATACGCAGTATTTT. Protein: CGATDQLAGYTDTQYF.

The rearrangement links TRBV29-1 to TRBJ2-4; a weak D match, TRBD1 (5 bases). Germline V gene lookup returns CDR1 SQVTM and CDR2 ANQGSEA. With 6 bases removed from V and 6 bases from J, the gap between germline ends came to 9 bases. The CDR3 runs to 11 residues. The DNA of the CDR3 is TGCAGCGTGCAGGGTGTAAACATTCAGTACTTC. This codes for CSVQGVNIQYF.

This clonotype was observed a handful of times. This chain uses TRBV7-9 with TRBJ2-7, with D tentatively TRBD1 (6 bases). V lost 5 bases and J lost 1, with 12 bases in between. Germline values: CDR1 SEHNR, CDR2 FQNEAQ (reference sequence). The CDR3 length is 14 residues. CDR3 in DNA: TGTGCCAGCAGCCCCGGGACACCTTCCTACGAGCAGTACTTC. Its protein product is CASSPGTPSYEQYF.

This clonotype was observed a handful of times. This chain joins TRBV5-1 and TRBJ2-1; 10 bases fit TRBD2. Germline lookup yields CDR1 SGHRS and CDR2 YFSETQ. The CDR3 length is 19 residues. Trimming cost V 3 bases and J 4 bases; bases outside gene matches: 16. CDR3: CASSSPGTSSGSGYNEQFF. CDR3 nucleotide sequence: TGCGCCAGCAGCTCACCAGGTACCTCTAGCGGGAGCGGATACAATGAGCAGTTCTTC. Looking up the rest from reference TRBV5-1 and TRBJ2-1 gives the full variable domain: KAGVTQTPRYLIKTRGQQVTLSCSPISGHRSVSWYQQTPGQGLQFLFEYFSETQRNKGNFPGRFSGRQFSNSRSEMNVSTLELGDSALYLCASSSPGTSSGSGYNEQFFGPGTRLTVL.

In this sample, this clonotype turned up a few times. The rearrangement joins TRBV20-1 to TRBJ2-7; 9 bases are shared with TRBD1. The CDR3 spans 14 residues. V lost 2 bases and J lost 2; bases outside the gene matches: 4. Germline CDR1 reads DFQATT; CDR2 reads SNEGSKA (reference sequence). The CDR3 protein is CSARSWDRAYEQYF. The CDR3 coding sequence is TGCAGTGCTAGAAGTTGGGACAGGGCCTACGAGCAGTACTTC.

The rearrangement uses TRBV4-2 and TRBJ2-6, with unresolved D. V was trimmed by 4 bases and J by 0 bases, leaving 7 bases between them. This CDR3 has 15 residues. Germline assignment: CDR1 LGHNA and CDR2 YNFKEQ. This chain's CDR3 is CASSPQFSGANVLTF. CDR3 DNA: TGTGCCAGCAGCCCACAGTTCTCTGGGGCCAACGTCCTGACTTTC.